Listed here are 27 T cell receptor beta chains from one sample, sequenced in a study of Graves' ophthalmopathy and Graves' hyperthyroidism. Amplified TCR beta CDR3 regions were obtained using RNA transcripts as template. HTBI primers were employed in first-round RT-PCR, then a second-round multiplex PCR followed. Using its own MiXCR run on the multiplex PCR reads, TCRdb lists one record per CDR3 protein. The sample has 35,000 to 50,000 distinct CDR3 sequences, approximately 50% seen once. The sequencing input was peripheral blood. Every receptor here comes from an adult woman with stable Graves' hyperthyroidism.

This clonotype was observed many times. A much larger clonotype is one base distant, so this may be a read error. The J gene is TRBJ2-5, the V gene TRBV4-2; D may correspond to TRBD1 or TRBD2 (5 bases each). CDR1 and CDR2 (germline): LGHNA, YNFKEQ. The V gene lost 2 bases and the J gene lost 2 bases, with 12 bases spanning the gap. CDR3 length: 15 residues. CDR3 residues: CASSQLARGQETQYF. The CDR3 region has the DNA TGTGCCAGCAGCCAACTGGCGAGGGGACAAGAGACCCAGTACTTC.

The chain employs TRBV10-3 and TRBJ2-7; 12 nucleotides match TRBD1. The CDR3 covers 13 residues. V lost 7 bases, J lost 5 bases, and 3 bases stayed unmatched. Germline values: CDR1 ENHRY, CDR2 SYGVKD. CDR3 nucleotide sequence: TGTGCCATCAACCGGGACAGGGGGCACGAGCAGTACTTC. Protein sequence: CAINRDRGHEQYF.

With regard to this clonotype: An end of the junction differs from the germline gene, which may be a read error. The gene calls are TRBV10-3 and TRBJ2-7; maybe TRBD2 (5 bases). Germline V CDR1 and CDR2: ENHRY, SYGVKD. This CDR3 region has 12 residues. The CDR3 reads CAVSRLPYEQYF. CDR3 coding DNA: TGTGCCGTCAGTCGACTACCCTACGAGCAGTACTTC.

CDR3 DNA sequence: TGTGCCAGCTCACCCGGGTACGAAGAGACCCAGTACTTC. As protein: CASSPGYEETQYF. The J gene is TRBJ2-5, the V gene TRBV6-5; D is ambiguous. This CDR3 contains 13 residues. Germline loops: CDR1 MNHEY, CDR2 SVGAGI. Trimming took 8 bases from V and 3 from J, leaving 13 bases between them.

This clonotype rates as medium-sized. The chain couples TRBV20-1 to TRBJ1-6, with D unclear. Germline lookup yields CDR1 DFQATT and CDR2 SNEGSKA (reference sequence). V was pared by 3 bases and J by 10 bases, with 13 bases between. The CDR3 covers 13 residues. CDR3 region: CSASLDLSSPLHF. The DNA of the CDR3 is TGCAGTGCTAGCTTGGACTTATCATCACCCCTCCACTTT.

The V call is TRBV6-1, the J call TRBJ2-3; 11 bases fit TRBD2. J was trimmed by 4 bases and V by 10 bases; bases with no gene match: 10. Germline CDR1 is MNHNS and CDR2 is SASEGT. CDR3 length equals 15 residues. The CDR3 protein is CAIRDSGRAADTQYF. CDR3 nucleotide sequence: TGTGCCATCAGGGATAGCGGGAGGGCCGCAGATACGCAGTATTTT.

At least ten counts were recorded for this clonotype. V gene TRBV20-1 combines with J gene TRBJ1-4; D remains unclear. V lost 1 base to trimming and J lost 8 bases, with 14 bases between them. The CDR3 sequence is 14 residues long. The germline CDR1 and CDR2 sequences are DFQATT and SNEGSKA (reference sequence). The CDR3 sequence is CSARAPMGWEKLFF. In nucleotides, the CDR3 is TGCAGTGCTAGAGCCCCGATGGGGTGGGAAAAACTGTTTTTT.

This clonotype was seen ten or more times. The chain is built from TRBV6-6 and TRBJ2-2, with TRBD1 as a possible D gene (6 bases). The length of the CDR3 is 15 residues. CDR1 MNHNY and CDR2 SVGAGI come from the germline V gene (reference sequence). V was cut by 7 bases and J by 0 bases, with 12 bases left in between. The CDR3 sequence is CASTMGQTNTGELFF. The CDR3 DNA follows: TGTGCCAGCACCATGGGACAAACGAACACCGGGGAGCTGTTTTTT.

With regard to this clonotype: Mismatch with germline at one junction end may stem from a read error. This rearrangement joins TRBV9 to TRBJ1-3; TRBD1 might be the D (5 bases). The length of the CDR3 is 15 residues. CDR1 is SGDLS, CDR2 YYNGEE, per germline. CDR3 coding DNA: TGCGCCAGCAGCTCGGGGGGGACGGCCGGAAACACCATATATTTT. Translating it yields CASSSGGTAGNTIYF.

The chain combines TRBV7-2 with TRBJ1-5; D gene uncertain. V was cut by 1 base and J by 0 bases, with 7 bases left in between. Germline loops: CDR1 SGHTA, CDR2 FQGNSA. This CDR3 region has 15 residues. The CDR3 region is CASSLEGFSNQPQHF. Here the CDR3 DNA reads TGTGCCAGCAGCTTAGAAGGGTTTAGCAATCAGCCCCAGCATTTT.

CDR3 coding DNA: TGTGCCAGCAGCTCTAGCGGGGGCACCAGCTCCTACAATGAGCAGTTCTTC. Translated: CASSSSGGTSSYNEQFF. The chain carries TRBV7-9 and TRBJ2-1; TRBD2 agrees at 10 bases. CDR3 length: 17 amino acids. J was trimmed by 0 bases and V by 4 bases; bases with no gene match: 6. Germline values: CDR1 SEHNR, CDR2 FQNEAQ (reference sequence).

The rearrangement links TRBV15 to TRBJ2-5; no firm D call. The CDR3 is made up of 14 amino acids. CDR1 and CDR2 (germline): LNHNV, YYDKDF (reference sequence). With 8 bases removed from V and 1 base from J, the gap between germline ends came to 14 bases. The CDR3 sequence: CATHTGSTQETQYF. The DNA of the CDR3 is TGTGCCACCCATACCGGGTCTACCCAAGAGACCCAGTACTTC.

This clonotype has only a few counts. The V gene is TRBV20-1, the J gene TRBJ2-1; D is unclear. The CDR3 has 11 residues. Trimming stripped 0 bases from V and 14 bases from J, with 11 bases between. Germline lookup yields CDR1 DFQATT and CDR2 SNEGSKA (reference sequence). The CDR3 DNA sequence: TGCAGTGCTAGAGAAGGGCCATCTGAGTTCTTC. It codes for CSAREGPSEFF.

This clonotype has ten or more counts. The rearrangement uses TRBV30 and TRBJ1-1; tentative D call: TRBD1 (6 bases). CDR3 length equals 13 residues. The V and J ends lost 3 bases and 6 bases respectively, with 14 bases between them. Germline CDR1 reads GTSNPN; CDR2 reads SVGIG (reference sequence). The CDR3 here is CAWRAPGQPEAFF. CDR3 nucleotide sequence: TGTGCCTGGAGGGCCCCGGGACAACCTGAAGCTTTCTTT.

This clonotype was found once. The chain links TRBV20-1 to TRBJ1-2, with unresolved D. The CDR3 has 12 amino acids. Deletions cut 6 bases from V and 3 bases from J, with 11 bases between. Germline values: CDR1 DFQATT, CDR2 SNEGSKA (reference sequence). The CDR3 region has the DNA TGCAGTGCACCGGATGGGGACTATGGCTACACCTTC. Protein sequence: CSAPDGDYGYTF.

This clonotype appeared a few times. The rearrangement uses TRBV2 and TRBJ2-7; no clear D gene. V was pared by 4 bases and J by 1 base, with 8 bases between. Germline assignment: CDR1 SNHLY and CDR2 FYNNEI. The CDR3 is 13 amino acids. This CDR3 is CASSVAGSYEQYF. For the CDR3, the DNA is TGTGCCAGCAGTGTGGCAGGATCCTACGAGCAGTACTTC.

This clonotype was detected once. Possible read error: a much larger clone is one base away. This chain links TRBV11-3 with TRBJ2-3, with D tentatively TRBD1 or TRBD2 (5 bases each). This CDR3 has 16 residues. Germline CDR1 is SGHNT and CDR2 is YENEEA. The CDR3 protein is CASSWGRDPSTGTQYF. The DNA of the CDR3 is TGTGCCAGCAGCTGGGGTCGGGACCCTAGCACAGGTACGCAGTATTTT.

The chain combines TRBV29-1 with TRBJ1-1; D may be TRBD1 (5 bases). V dropped 8 bases and J dropped 5 bases, with 18 bases sitting between them. Germline V lookup: CDR1 SQVTM, CDR2 ANQGSEA. The length of the CDR3 is 13 residues. CDR3 sequence: CSLAGGSGTEAFF. The CDR3, as DNA: TGCAGCTTGGCGGGGGGATCGGGTACTGAAGCTTTCTTT.

The chain carries TRBV10-3 and TRBJ2-7; weak D call: TRBD2 (7 bases). Per the germline V gene, CDR1 is ENHRY and CDR2 is SYGVKD. The CDR3 length is 14 residues. Trimming took off 3 bases at V and 2 bases at J, with 11 bases between the two ends. CDR3 residues: CAISEGGATYEQYF. The CDR3, as DNA: TGTGCCATCAGTGAAGGGGGGGCCACCTACGAGCAGTACTTC.

About this clonotype: A read error may explain this, as a much larger clone is one base away. The genes are TRBV5-1 and TRBJ2-3; D is possibly TRBD1 (5 bases). Per germline, CDR1 SGHRS and CDR2 YFSETQ. This CDR3 has 15 residues. The CDR3 protein is CASRGAGADTGTQYF. The CDR3 DNA reads TGCGCCAGCAGGGGTGCAGGAGCTGACACAGGTACGCAGTATTTT.

This clonotype has ten or more counts. V usage is TRBV6-1 and J usage is TRBJ1-3; no clear D. CDR3 size: 16 residues. The V end was cut by 2 bases, the J end by 4 bases, with 15 bases between. Germline V gene lookup returns CDR1 MNHNS and CDR2 SASEGT. For the CDR3, the DNA is TGTGCCAGCAGTGAACGGCCGCCCGTAGTGGGAAACACCATATATTTT. Translated: CASSERPPVVGNTIYF.

V usage is TRBV19 and J usage is TRBJ1-1; perhaps TRBD1 as D (5 bases). Trimming cost V 11 bases and J 3 bases, with 16 bases left between them. Looked up from germline, CDR1 is LNHDA and CDR2 is SQIVND (reference sequence). The CDR3 consists of 13 residues. DNA for the CDR3: TGTGCCTCGAGACAGCATGGGGACACTGAAGCTTTCTTT. This translates into CASRQHGDTEAFF.

CDR3 region: CSVDQAPRNYGYTF. The CDR3 coding sequence is TGCAGCGTTGATCAGGCTCCAAGGAACTATGGCTACACCTTC. The V and J genes are TRBV29-1 and TRBJ1-2; D is undetermined. Germline V gene sequence: CDR1 SQVTM, CDR2 ANQGSEA. Deletions cut 3 bases from V and 2 bases from J, with 13 bases between. The length of the CDR3 is 14 residues. The full variable domain, in which reference TRBV29-1 and TRBJ1-2 provide the parts outside the CDR3, is SAVISQKPSRDICQRGTSLTIQCQVDSQVTMMFWYRQQPGQSLTLIATANQGSEATYESGFVIDKFPISRPNLTFSTLTVSNMSPEDSSIYLCSVDQAPRNYGYTFGSGTRLTVV.

This clonotype came up many times. The chain joins TRBV28 to TRBJ2-5, with TRBD1 matching over 7 bases. This CDR3 region has 14 residues. Germline lookup yields CDR1 MDHEN and CDR2 SYDVKM. V shed 5 bases, J shed 4 bases, and the junction held 7 bases outside the gene matches. In DNA, the CDR3 is TGTGCCAGCAGTCCCGACAGGGCTGGAGAGACCCAGTACTTC. It yields the protein CASSPDRAGETQYF.

The J gene is TRBJ1-2, the V gene TRBV20-1, with D possibly TRBD1 on 5 matching bases. Per the germline V gene, CDR1 is DFQATT and CDR2 is SNEGSKA (reference sequence). This CDR3 contains 12 residues. Trimming took off 6 bases at V and 4 bases at J, with 12 bases between the two ends. CDR3 coding DNA: TGCAGTGCCAGCGGTGACAGCTATGGCTACACCTTC. Translated: CSASGDSYGYTF.

This rearrangement joins TRBV5-1 to TRBJ2-7; the match to TRBD2 covers 13 bases. The V segment lost 4 bases and the J segment 1 base; nucleotides outside the gene matches: 11. The germline V gene encodes CDR1 SGHRS and CDR2 YFSETQ. The CDR3 contains 18 residues. The CDR3 region has the DNA TGCGCCAGCAGCGGAATCGGGACTAGCGGGAAAACGTCCTACGAGCAGTACTTC. Translated: CASSGIGTSGKTSYEQYF.

The chain carries TRBV11-3 and TRBJ1-6, with 9 bases that match TRBD1. The CDR3 extends over 14 amino acids. Germline V gene data show CDR1 as SGHNT and CDR2 as YENEEA. V trimming: 3 bases; J trimming: 10 bases; junction bases outside the gene matches: 4. The CDR3 reads CASSLGQGSSPLHF. The DNA for the CDR3 is TGTGCCAGCAGCTTGGGACAGGGTAGCTCACCCCTCCACTTT.